This TCR beta chain was observed in a study of CD8+CD57+ T cells in acquired aplastic anemia. As for the study in general: DNA per sorted CD4+ or CD8+ sample ranged about 0.2 to 27.4 ug, averaging approximately 3.3 ug. The study's findings and limits: Controls did not differ significantly from patients in CD8+ Simpson's diversity.

For this clonotype: Its antigen is as yet unknown.

The V gene end was trimmed by 5 bases and the J gene end by 8 bases; junction bases not matched to a gene: 10. CDR3 length: 15 residues. Germline assignment: CDR1 SGHVS and CDR2 FQNEAQ. Template material for TCR beta VDJ and CDR3 profiling consisted of genomic DNA. Via MiXCR, TCRdb re-called the reads, giving one row per CDR3 protein. Counted here are about 130,000 distinct CDR3 sequences, about 46% occurring once; the ten biggest clones make up about 2.3%. This sequence originates from a human donor in good health, serving as a control. This chain uses TRBV7-8 with TRBJ1-3; 9 bases match TRBD1. What was sequenced was sorted CD4+, CD8+, or CD8+CD57+ T cells (not recorded which) from PBMCs. The CDR3 spells CASSIGQGKWDTIYF. CDR3 coding DNA: TGTGCCAGCAGCATCGGACAGGGGAAATGGGACACCATATATTTT.